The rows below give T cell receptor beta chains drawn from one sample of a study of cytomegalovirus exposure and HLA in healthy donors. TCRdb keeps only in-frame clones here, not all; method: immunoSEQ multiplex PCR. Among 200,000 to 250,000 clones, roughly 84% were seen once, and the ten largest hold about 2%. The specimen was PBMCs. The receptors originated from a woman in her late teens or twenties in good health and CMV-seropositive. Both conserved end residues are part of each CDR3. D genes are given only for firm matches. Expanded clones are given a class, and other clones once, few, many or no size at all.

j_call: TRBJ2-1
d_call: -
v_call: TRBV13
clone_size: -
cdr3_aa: CASSLAAENNEQFF
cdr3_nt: TGTGCCAGCAGCTTAGCGGCGGAGAACAATGAGCAGTTCTTC

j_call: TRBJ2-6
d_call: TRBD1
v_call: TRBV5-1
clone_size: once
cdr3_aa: CASSPTGPGANVLTF
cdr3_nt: TGCGCCAGCAGCCCGACAGGGCCTGGGGCCAACGTCCTGACTTTC

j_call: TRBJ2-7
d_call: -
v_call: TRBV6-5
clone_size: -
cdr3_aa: CASSRRTGSEQYF
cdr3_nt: TGTGCCAGCAGCCGACGCACAGGGTCCGAGCAGTACTTC

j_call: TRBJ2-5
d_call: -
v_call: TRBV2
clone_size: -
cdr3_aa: CASKGGTNQETQYF
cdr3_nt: TGTGCCAGCAAAGGGGGGACTAACCAAGAGACCCAGTACTTC

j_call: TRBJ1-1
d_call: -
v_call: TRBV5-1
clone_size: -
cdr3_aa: CASSEDAGVATEAFF
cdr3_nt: TGCGCCAGCAGCGAGGACGCGGGGGTAGCAACTGAAGCTTTCTTT

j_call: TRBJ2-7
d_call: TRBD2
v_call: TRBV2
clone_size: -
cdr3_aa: CASRLERDSYEQYF
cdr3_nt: TGTGCCAGCAGGCTTGAGCGGGACTCCTACGAGCAGTACTTC

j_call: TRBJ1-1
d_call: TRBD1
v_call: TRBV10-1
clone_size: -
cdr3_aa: CASSGDRDRGLSTEAFF
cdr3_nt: TGCGCCAGCAGTGGGGACCGGGACAGGGGTCTATCCACTGAAGCTTTCTTT

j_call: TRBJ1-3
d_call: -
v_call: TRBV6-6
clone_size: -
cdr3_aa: CASSLAQYSGNTIYF
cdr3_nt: TGTGCCAGCAGTTTAGCCCAGTACTCTGGAAACACCATATATTTT

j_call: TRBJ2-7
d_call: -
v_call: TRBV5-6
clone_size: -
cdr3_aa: CASSLDPYGGGTKLRAQYF
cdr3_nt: TGTGCCAGCAGCTTGGACCCCTACGGAGGCGGGACCAAGCTACGAGCGCAGTACTTC

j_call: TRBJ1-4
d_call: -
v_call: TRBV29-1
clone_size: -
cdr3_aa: CSVEGGAVVYEKLFF
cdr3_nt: TGCAGCGTTGAGGGGGGGGCTGTAGTATATGAAAAACTGTTTTTT

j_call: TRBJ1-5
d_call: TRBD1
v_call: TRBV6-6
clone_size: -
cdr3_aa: CAGGQGDQPQHF
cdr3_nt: TGTGCCGGGGGACAGGGTGATCAGCCCCAGCATTTT

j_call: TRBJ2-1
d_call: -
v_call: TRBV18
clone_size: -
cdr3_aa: CASSPTGDFYNEQFF
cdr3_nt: TGTGCCAGCTCACCAACGGGAGACTTCTACAATGAGCAGTTCTTC

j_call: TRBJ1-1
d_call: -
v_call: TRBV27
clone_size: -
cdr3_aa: CASSLSWGGGAGAFF
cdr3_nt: TGTGCCAGCAGTTTATCTTGGGGTGGAGGAGCGGGGGCTTTCTTT

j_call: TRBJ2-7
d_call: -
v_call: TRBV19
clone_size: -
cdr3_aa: CATQTVGDYEQYF
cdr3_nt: TGTGCCACTCAGACAGTCGGTGACTACGAGCAGTACTTC

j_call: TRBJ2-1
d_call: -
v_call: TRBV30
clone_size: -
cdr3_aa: CAWSVAETSYNEQFF
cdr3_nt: TGTGCCTGGAGTGTGGCGGAGACTTCCTACAATGAGCAGTTCTTC

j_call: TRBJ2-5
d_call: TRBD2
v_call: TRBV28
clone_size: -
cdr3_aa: CASTEAGVETQYF
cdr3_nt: TGTGCCAGCACCGAAGCGGGAGTGGAGACCCAGTACTTC

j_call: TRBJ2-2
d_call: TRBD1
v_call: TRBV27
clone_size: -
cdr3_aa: CASRTYAGQGKAMNTGELFF
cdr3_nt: TGTGCCAGCAGAACATACGCGGGACAGGGGAAGGCCATGAACACCGGGGAGCTGTTTTTT

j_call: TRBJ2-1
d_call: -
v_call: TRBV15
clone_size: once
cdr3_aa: CATSVRGGTYNEQFF
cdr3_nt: TGTGCCACCAGTGTCCGGGGTGGGACCTACAATGAGCAGTTCTTC

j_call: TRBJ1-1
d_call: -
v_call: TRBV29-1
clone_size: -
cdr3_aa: CSVRTGNTEAFF
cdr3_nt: TGCAGCGTTAGAACAGGGAACACTGAAGCTTTCTTT

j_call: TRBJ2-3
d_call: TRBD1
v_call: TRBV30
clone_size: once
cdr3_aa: CAWSRGVRGQGSDTQYF
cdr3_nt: TGTGCCTGGAGTAGGGGTGTCAGGGGGCAAGGTTCAGATACGCAGTATTTT

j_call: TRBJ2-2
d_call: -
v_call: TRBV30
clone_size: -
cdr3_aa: CAWSRSRPLADTGELFF
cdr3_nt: TGTGCCTGGAGTAGGTCCAGACCCCTTGCGGACACCGGGGAGCTGTTTTTT

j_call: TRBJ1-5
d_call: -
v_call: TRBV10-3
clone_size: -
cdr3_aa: CAIRDRSGQPQHF
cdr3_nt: TGTGCCATCAGAGACAGGTCGGGTCAGCCCCAGCATTTT

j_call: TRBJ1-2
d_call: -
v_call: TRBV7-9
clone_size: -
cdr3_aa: CASSASGSYGYTF
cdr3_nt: TGTGCCAGCAGCGCCTCAGGGTCGTATGGCTACACCTTC

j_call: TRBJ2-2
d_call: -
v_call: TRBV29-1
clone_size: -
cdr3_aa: CSGGKDRNTGELFF
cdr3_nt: TGCAGCGGCGGTAAGGATCGGAACACCGGGGAGCTGTTTTTT

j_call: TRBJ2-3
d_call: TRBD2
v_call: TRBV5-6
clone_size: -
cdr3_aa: CASSSTSGGGSDSTDTQYF
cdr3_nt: TGTGCCAGCAGCTCCACTAGCGGGGGAGGAAGTGATAGCACAGATACGCAGTATTTT

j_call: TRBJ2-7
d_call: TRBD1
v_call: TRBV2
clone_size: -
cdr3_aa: CASSPVGTGGYEQYF
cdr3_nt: TGTGCCAGCAGTCCGGTAGGGACAGGGGGATACGAGCAGTACTTC

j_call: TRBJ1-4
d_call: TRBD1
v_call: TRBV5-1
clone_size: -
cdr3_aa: CASSFRQGGAKLFF
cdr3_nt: TGCGCCAGCAGCTTTCGACAGGGAGGTGCAAAACTGTTTTTT

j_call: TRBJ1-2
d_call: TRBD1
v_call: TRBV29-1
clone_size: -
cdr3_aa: CSVERQGSYGYTF
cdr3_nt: TGCAGCGTTGAACGACAGGGTAGCTATGGCTACACCTTC

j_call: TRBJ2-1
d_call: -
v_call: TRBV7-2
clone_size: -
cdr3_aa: CASSLVGGYNEQFF
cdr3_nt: TGTGCCAGCAGCTTAGTAGGCGGGTACAATGAGCAGTTCTTC

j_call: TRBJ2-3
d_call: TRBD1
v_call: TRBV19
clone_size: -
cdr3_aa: CASRSDRDTQYF
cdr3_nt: TGTGCCAGTAGGAGCGACAGGGACACGCAGTATTTT

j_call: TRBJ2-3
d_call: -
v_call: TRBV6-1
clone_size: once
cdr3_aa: CASSEDRGSSLLDTQYF
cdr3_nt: TGTGCCAGCAGTGAAGATAGGGGTTCCAGTTTACTAGATACGCAGTATTTT

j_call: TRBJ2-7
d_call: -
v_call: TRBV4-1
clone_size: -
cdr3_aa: CASSRNYEQYF
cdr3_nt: TGCGCCAGCAGCCGTAACTACGAGCAGTACTTC

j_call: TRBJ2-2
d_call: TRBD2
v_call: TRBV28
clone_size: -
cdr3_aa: CASLIAGWGGELFF
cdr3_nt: TGTGCCAGCCTGATAGCGGGATGGGGCGGGGAGCTGTTTTTT

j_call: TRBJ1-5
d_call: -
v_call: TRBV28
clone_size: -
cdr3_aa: CASSSSGVDRQPQHF
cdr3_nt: TGTGCCAGCAGTTCGTCAGGGGTAGACCGACAGCCCCAGCATTTT

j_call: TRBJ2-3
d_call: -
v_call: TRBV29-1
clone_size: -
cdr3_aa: CSVGGGTGTDTQYF
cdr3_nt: TGCAGCGTTGGCGGGGGGACAGGGACAGATACGCAGTATTTT

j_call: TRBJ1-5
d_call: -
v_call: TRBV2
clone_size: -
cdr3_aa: CASSRQGTHQPQHF
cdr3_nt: TGTGCCAGCAGTCGTCAGGGGACGCATCAGCCCCAGCATTTT

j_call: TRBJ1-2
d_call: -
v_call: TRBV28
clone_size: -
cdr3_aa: CASSLLTDNYGYTF
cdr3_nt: TGTGCCAGCAGTTTACTCACAGATAACTATGGCTACACCTTC

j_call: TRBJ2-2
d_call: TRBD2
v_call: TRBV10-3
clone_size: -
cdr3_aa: CAINGAGEGTGELFF
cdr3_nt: TGTGCCATCAACGGGGCGGGAGAGGGCACCGGGGAGCTGTTTTTT

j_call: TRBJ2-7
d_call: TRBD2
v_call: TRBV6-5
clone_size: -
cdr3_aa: CASSPPLAGSDEQYF
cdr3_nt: TGTGCCAGCTCCCCGCCCCTAGCGGGATCAGACGAGCAGTACTTC

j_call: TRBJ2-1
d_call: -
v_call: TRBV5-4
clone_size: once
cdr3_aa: CASSLSRDNEQFF
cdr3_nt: TGTGCCAGCAGCTTGTCCCGGGACAATGAGCAGTTCTTC

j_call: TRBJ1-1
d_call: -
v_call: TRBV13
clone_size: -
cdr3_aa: CASSLPGGNTEAFF
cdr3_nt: TGTGCCAGCAGCTTACCCGGGGGGAACACTGAAGCTTTCTTT

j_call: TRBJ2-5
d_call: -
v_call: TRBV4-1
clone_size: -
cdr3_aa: CASSSGVFETQYF
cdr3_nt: TGCGCCAGCAGCTCAGGCGTGTTCGAGACCCAGTACTTC

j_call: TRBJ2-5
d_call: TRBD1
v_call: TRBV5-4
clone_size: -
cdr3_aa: CASSLAGTVPSETQYF
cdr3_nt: TGTGCCAGCAGCTTGGCCGGGACAGTCCCTTCGGAGACCCAGTACTTC